The clone carrying this T cell receptor (beta chain) was observed at least ten times. Its matching antigen is unknown. The germline CDR1 and CDR2 sequences are MNHEY and SVGAGI. The V and J ends lost 2 bases and 4 bases respectively, with 11 bases between them. CDR3 size: 14 residues. This specimen comes from a study of T-cell reconstitution after alpha-beta-depleted transplantation in children. Study-wide points: One year after transplant, T-cell counts and diversity came mostly from newly produced T cells.

Unique molecular identifiers were incorporated when the TCRbeta library was constructed. MiXCR was run by TCRdb on the PCR reads, yielding one entry per CDR3 protein. This table holds 200,000 to 300,000 distinct CDR3 sequences, just under 8.5% found once. J is TRBJ1-1 and V is TRBV6-5; a weak D match, TRBD1 (5 bases). The starting material was PBMCs, mostly from graft donor cells, obtained 180 days after TCRalphabeta/CD19-depleted stem cell transplant. This TCR came from a male patient younger than 18 who had a stem cell transplant for acute lymphoblastic leukemia, so the T cells may come from the graft donor. The CDR3 DNA reads as TGTGCCAGCAGTTACGGCAGGGAGGGCACTGAAGCTTTCTTT. Protein sequence: CASSYGREGTEAFF.